This TCR beta chain was recovered during a study of shared clonotypes between healthy human individuals. The study's findings and limits: Generally, naive subsets came out with larger estimated richness than memory subsets.

The repertoire was sequenced with immunoSEQ multiplex PCR; TCRdb's copy has only in-frame clones and lacks some. The sample includes about 180,000 clones, approximately 92% of them seen just once. This clone was seen only once. Its cognate antigen is unknown. V dropped 1 base and J dropped 6 bases, with 7 bases sitting between them. CDR1 and CDR2 (germline): LNHNV, YYDKDF (reference sequence). The CDR3 extends over 12 amino acids. Sequenced sample: naive CD4+ T cells sorted from blood. Subset defined: CD45RA+ positively selected. The chain joins TRBV15 to TRBJ2-7; unclear D gene. This TCR was sampled from a woman aged 25-40 years in good health. The CDR3 protein is CATSRVGGEQYF. CDR3 sequence (DNA): TGTGCCACCAGCAGAGTTGGCGGCGAGCAGTACTTC.